This T cell receptor (beta chain) is from a study of T cell responses to AZD1222 COVID-19 vaccine. The protocol was immunoSEQ multiplex PCR, while the TCRdb copy is restricted to in-frame clones and leaves out a portion. The sample consists of around 120,000 clones, about 92% of them appearing once. Trimming removed 2 bases at V and 6 bases at J, with 10 bases between. Germline loops: CDR1 SGHTA, CDR2 FQGNSA. The CDR3 has 13 amino acids. As concerns this clone: Antigen: not known.

Broader study findings: Nearly half of unique spike-specific TCRs reportedly avoided B.1.351 and B.1.1.7 mutated regions. Donors, mostly white British, included more females; clonal diversity was possibly underestimated. Distributed over spike, vaccine-associated CD4 TCRs predominated at 160-218 and 743-854. Compared with day 0, the breadth and depth of the Spike-specific TCR repertoire rose significantly after two doses of AZD1222.

The sequencing used peripheral blood, collected on day 0 of AZD1222 vaccination. This rearrangement joins TRBV7-2 to TRBJ1-2; possibly TRBD1 for D (6 bases). The TCR originated in an adult in good health. CDR3: CASSLRRTDGYTF. In DNA form, the CDR3 reads TGTGCCAGCAGCTTACGGCGGACAGATGGCTACACCTTC.